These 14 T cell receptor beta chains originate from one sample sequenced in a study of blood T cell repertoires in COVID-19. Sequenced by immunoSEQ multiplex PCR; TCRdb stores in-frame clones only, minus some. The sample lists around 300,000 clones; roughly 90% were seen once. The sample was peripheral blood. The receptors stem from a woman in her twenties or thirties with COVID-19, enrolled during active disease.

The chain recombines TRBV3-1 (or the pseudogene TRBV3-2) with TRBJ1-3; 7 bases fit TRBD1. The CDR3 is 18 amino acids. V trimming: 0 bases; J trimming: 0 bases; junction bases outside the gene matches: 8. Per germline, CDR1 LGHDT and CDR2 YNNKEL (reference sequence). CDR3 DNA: TGTGCCAGCAGCCAAGATTACCCGGGACAGTACTCTGGAAACACCATATATTTT. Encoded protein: CASSQDYPGQYSGNTIYF.

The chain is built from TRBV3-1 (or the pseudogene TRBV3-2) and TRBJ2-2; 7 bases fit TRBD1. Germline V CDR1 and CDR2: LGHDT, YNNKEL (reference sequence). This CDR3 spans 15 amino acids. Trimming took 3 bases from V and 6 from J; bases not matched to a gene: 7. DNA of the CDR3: TGTGCCAGCAGCCAGCTGACAGGGCGGGCCGGGGAGCTGTTTTTT. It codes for CASSQLTGRAGELFF.

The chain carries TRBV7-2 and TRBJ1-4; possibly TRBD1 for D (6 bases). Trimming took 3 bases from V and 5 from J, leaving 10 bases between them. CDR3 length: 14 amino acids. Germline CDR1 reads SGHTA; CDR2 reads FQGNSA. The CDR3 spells CASSFDRFNEKLFF. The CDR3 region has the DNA TGTGCCAGCAGCTTCGACAGGTTCAATGAAAAACTGTTTTTT.

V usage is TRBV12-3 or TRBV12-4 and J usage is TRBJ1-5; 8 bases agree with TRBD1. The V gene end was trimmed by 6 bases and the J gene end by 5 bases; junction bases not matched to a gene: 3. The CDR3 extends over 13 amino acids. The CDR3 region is CASSRQGYQPQHF. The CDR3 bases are TGTGCCAGCAGCCGACAGGGGTATCAGCCCCAGCATTTT.

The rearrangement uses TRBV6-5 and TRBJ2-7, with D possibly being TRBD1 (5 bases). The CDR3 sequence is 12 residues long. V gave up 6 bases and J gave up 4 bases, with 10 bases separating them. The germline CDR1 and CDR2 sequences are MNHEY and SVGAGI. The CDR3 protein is CASSSKGYEQYF. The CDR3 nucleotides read TGTGCCAGCAGCTCCAAGGGGTACGAGCAGTACTTC.

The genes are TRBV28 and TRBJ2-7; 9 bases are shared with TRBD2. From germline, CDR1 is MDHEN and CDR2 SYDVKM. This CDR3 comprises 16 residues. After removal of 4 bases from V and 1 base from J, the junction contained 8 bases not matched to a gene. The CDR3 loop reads CASSSPKREVSYEQYF. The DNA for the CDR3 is TGTGCCAGCAGTTCTCCGAAGCGGGAGGTATCCTACGAGCAGTACTTC.

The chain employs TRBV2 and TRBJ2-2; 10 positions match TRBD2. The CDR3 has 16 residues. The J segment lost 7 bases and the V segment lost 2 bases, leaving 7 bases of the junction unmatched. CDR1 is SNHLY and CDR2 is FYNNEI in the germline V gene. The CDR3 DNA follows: TGTGCCAGCAGTGAAAGGCTAGCGGGAGTTGGCGGGGAGCTGTTTTTT. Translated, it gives CASSERLAGVGGELFF.

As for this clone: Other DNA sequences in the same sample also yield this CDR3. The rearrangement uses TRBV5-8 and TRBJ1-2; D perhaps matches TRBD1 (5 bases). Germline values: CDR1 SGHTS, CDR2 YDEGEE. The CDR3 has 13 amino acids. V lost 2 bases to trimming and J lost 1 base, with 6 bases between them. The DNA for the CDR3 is TGTGCCAGCAGCTTCGGGGGTAACTATGGCTACACCTTC. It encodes CASSFGGNYGYTF.

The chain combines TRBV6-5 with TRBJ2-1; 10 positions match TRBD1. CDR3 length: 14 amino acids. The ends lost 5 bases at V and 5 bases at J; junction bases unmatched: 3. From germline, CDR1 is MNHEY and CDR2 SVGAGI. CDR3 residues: CASSLGQGHNEQFF. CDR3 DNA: TGTGCCAGCAGTCTGGGACAGGGGCACAATGAGCAGTTCTTC.

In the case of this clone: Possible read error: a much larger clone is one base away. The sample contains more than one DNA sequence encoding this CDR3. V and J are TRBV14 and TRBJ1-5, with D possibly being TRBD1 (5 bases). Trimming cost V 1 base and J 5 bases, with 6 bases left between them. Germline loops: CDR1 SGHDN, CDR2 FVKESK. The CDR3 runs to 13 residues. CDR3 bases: TGTGCCAGCAGCCAAGGGGGGGATCAGCCCCAGCATTTT. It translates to CASSQGGDQPQHF.

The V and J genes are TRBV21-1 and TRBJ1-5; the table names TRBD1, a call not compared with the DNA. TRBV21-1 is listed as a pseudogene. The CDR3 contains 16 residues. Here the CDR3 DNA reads TGTGCCAGCAGCAAGCTGATCGACAGTAGCAATCAGCCCCAGCATTTT. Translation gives CASSKLIDSSNQPQHF.

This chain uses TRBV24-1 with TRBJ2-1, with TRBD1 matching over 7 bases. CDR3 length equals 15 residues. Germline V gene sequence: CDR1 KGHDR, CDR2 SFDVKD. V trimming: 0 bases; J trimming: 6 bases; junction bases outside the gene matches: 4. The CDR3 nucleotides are TGTGCCACCAGTGATTTGCGGGACAGAGGCAATGAGCAGTTCTTC. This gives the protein CATSDLRDRGNEQFF.

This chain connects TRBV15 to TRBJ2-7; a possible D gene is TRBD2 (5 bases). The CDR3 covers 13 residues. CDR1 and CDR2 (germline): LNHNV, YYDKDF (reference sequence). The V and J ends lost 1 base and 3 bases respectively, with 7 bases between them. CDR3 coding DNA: TGTGCCACCAGCAGAGGACGGGACTACGAGCAGTACTTC. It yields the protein CATSRGRDYEQYF.

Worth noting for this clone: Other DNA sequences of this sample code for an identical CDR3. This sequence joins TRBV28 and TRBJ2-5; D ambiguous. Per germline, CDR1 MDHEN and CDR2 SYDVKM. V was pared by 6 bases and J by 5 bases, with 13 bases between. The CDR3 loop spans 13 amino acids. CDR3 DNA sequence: TGTGCCAGCAGGCCAGGTGGGCAGGAGACCCAGTACTTC. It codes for CASRPGGQETQYF.